Listed below are T cell receptor beta chains from one sample, sequenced in a study of cytomegalovirus exposure and HLA in healthy donors. Produced via immunoSEQ multiplex PCR; TCRdb's table is partial and in-frame only. The sample holds some 330,000 clones, roughly 85% seen once. What was sequenced was PBMCs. The receptors were sampled from a woman aged 18-35 years in good health and CMV-seronegative. Each CDR3 is given with its conserved first and last residue. The D gene is left open where the match is weak. Clone size appears in some rows only: once, few, many, or a class for an expanded clone.

>TRBJ1-1|TRBV25-1|16|NA|TRBD1
TGTGCCAGCAGTGAATGGGGCAGGGGGATGAACACTGAAGCTTTCTTT
CASSEWGRGMNTEAFF
>TRBJ2-1|TRBV7-7|15|NA|TRBD2
TGTGCCAGCAGCAATGGACTAGCGGCTTACAATGAGCAGTTCTTC
CASSNGLAAYNEQFF
>TRBJ2-2|TRBV29-1|14|NA|TRBD1
TGCAGCGTGTTGGACAGGGGGCCCACCGGGGAGCTGTTTTTT
CSVLDRGPTGELFF
>TRBJ2-1|TRBV27|16|NA|NA
TGTGCCAGCAGTTTATCAGTGGGGACACTTGTCAATGAGCAGTTCTTC
CASSLSVGTLVNEQFF
>TRBJ2-7|TRBV4-3|18|NA|TRBD2
TGCGCCAGCAGCCAAGAGACTTGGTGGCGGGAGGGGTCCTACGAGCAGTACTTC
CASSQETWWREGSYEQYF
>TRBJ2-2|TRBV19|12|few|NA
TGTGCCAGTAGTATCTTCCCCGGGGAGCTGTTTTTT
CASSIFPGELFF
>TRBJ2-7|TRBV5-1|16|NA|NA
TGCGCCAGCAGTTCACAGGGTGGCCTTCCTTTCTACGAGCAGTACTTC
CASSSQGGLPFYEQYF
>TRBJ2-3|TRBV9|15|NA|NA
TGTGCCAGCAGCGTAGCGGTTAGCGGCACAGATACGCAGTATTTT
CASSVAVSGTDTQYF
>TRBJ2-7|TRBV27|14|once|NA
TGTGCCAGCAGTTTAGAGGGGGAAGCCTACGAGCAGTACTTC
CASSLEGEAYEQYF
>TRBJ2-7|TRBV2|13|few|NA
TGTGCCAGCGCGGGACCGCCCCCTGGCGAGCAGTACTTC
CASAGPPPGEQYF
>TRBJ1-4|TRBV5-1|14|NA|TRBD1
TGCGCCAGCAGTTATCAGGGGGGTAATGAAAAACTGTTTTTT
CASSYQGGNEKLFF
>TRBJ1-4|TRBV28|14|NA|NA
TGTGCCAGCAGTTTCGAGGGTGCGTGGGAAAAACTGTTTTTT
CASSFEGAWEKLFF
>TRBJ2-1|TRBV4-3|15|NA|TRBD2
TGCGCCAGCAGCCAAGAACGGGAGGGATACAATGAGCAGTTCTTC
CASSQEREGYNEQFF
>TRBJ2-2|TRBV27|13|NA|NA
TGTGCCAGCCGGAGGGGCCGGCCCGGGGAGCTGTTTTTT
CASRRGRPGELFF
>TRBJ2-1|TRBV2|15|NA|NA
TGTGCCAGCAGTGAACAGGTGGGCTCCTACAATGAGCAGTTCTTC
CASSEQVGSYNEQFF
>TRBJ1-5|TRBV29-1|13|NA|TRBD1
TGCAGCGCAAGACAGGGTGGGGACCAGCCCCAGCATTTT
CSARQGGDQPQHF
>TRBJ1-2|TRBV4-3|16|NA|NA
TGCGCCAGCAGCCAAAACAGGGTCCCCGTGATTGATGGCTACACCTTC
CASSQNRVPVIDGYTF
>TRBJ1-1|TRBV5-1|14|NA|TRBD1
TGCGCCAGCAGTAATGGACAGGGGAACACTGAAGCTTTCTTT
CASSNGQGNTEAFF
>TRBJ1-5|TRBV5-6|15|once|NA
TGTGCCAGCAGCTTGGAAGGGGTTTTGGGTCAGCCCCAGCATTTT
CASSLEGVLGQPQHF
>TRBJ2-7|TRBV5-1|15|NA|TRBD2
TGCGCCAGCAGCGGCGGGACTAGCGGGAGTGGCGAGCAGTACTTC
CASSGGTSGSGEQYF
>TRBJ2-4|TRBV19|15|NA|TRBD2
TGTGCCAGTAGTATTCTGGCGGGAGAGGGAAACATTCAGTACTTC
CASSILAGEGNIQYF
>TRBJ2-7|TRBV7-8|14|NA|TRBD1
TGTGCCAGCAGCTTCGGGACAGGGCCCTACGAGCAGTACTTC
CASSFGTGPYEQYF
>TRBJ2-6|TRBV29-1|16|NA|NA
TGCAGCGTTTTGGGGCCCGATACGCTTGGGGCCAACGTCCTGACTTTC
CSVLGPDTLGANVLTF
>TRBJ2-1|TRBV6-5|12|NA|NA
TGTGCAGCCTGGAGCGGACCCAATGAGCAGTTCTTC
CAAWSGPNEQFF
>TRBJ2-1|TRBV6-5|13|NA|TRBD2
TGTGCCAGCGGAAGCGGGAGTGGGAATGAGCAGTTCTTC
CASGSGSGNEQFF
>TRBJ1-2|TRBV4-3|13|NA|NA
TGCGCCAGCAGCCGAGTTGAAAACTATGGCTACACCTTC
CASSRVENYGYTF
>TRBJ1-2|TRBV7-6|14|NA|TRBD1
TGTGCCAGCAGCTTAGCCCTCGGGACAGACGGCTACACCTTC
CASSLALGTDGYTF
>TRBJ1-2|TRBV6-1|11|once|NA
TGTGCCACCCAACCGGGGGATGGCTACACCTTC
CATQPGDGYTF
>TRBJ2-3|TRBV28|16|NA|TRBD2
TGTGCCAGCAGTACCAGGGGTAGCGGGAGGGCAGATACGCAGTATTTT
CASSTRGSGRADTQYF
>TRBJ2-1|TRBV6-5|13|NA|TRBD1
TGTGCCAGCAGCCGACAGGGAAGGAATGAGCAGTTCTTC
CASSRQGRNEQFF
>TRBJ1-2|TRBV10-3|15|NA|TRBD1
TGTGCCATCAGCCTCGACAGGGGGGGGATCTATGGCTACACCTTC
CAISLDRGGIYGYTF
>TRBJ1-1|TRBV5-1|14|NA|NA
TGCGCCAGCAGTCGTACCGGGATTAACACTGAAGCTTTCTTT
CASSRTGINTEAFF
>TRBJ2-3|TRBV5-1|13|NA|NA
TGCGCCAGCAGCGGGAGGATCACAGATACGCAGTATTTT
CASSGRITDTQYF
>TRBJ2-1|TRBV7-3|15|NA|NA
TGTGCCAGCAGCTTGTCGGGTAGCTCCTACAATGAGCAGTTCTTC
CASSLSGSSYNEQFF
>TRBJ2-2|TRBV15|14|NA|NA
TGTGCCACCAGCCAGAAGACTGAAACCGGGGAGCTGTTTTTT
CATSQKTETGELFF
>TRBJ1-5|TRBV7-8|13|NA|NA
TGTGCCAGCAGCTTAGGAGGGTGGTTGAACCAGCATTTT
CASSLGGWLNQHF
>TRBJ2-1|TRBV6-6|13|NA|TRBD2
TGTGCCAGCAGCCCGGTGGTAGCGGGAGTGCAGTTCTTC
CASSPVVAGVQFF
>TRBJ1-4|TRBV15|14|many|NA
TGTGCCACCAGCGCGTCAGGGAGGGATGAAAAACTGTTTTTT
CATSASGRDEKLFF
>TRBJ2-1|TRBV4-1|14|NA|TRBD2
TGCGCCAGCCGGGCACTAGCGGATTACAATGAGCAGTTCTTC
CASRALADYNEQFF
>TRBJ2-7|TRBV10-3|15|NA|TRBD2
TGTGCCATTCGGACAACAGCGGGGGGGGACTTCGAGCAGTACTTC
CAIRTTAGGDFEQYF
>TRBJ2-3|TRBV4-3|16|NA|NA
TGCGCCAGCAGCCAAGATCGGGAGATTAGCACAGATACGCAGTATTTT
CASSQDREISTDTQYF
>TRBJ1-1|TRBV11-1|15|NA|NA
TGTGCCAGCAGCTTAGCGGCAGGGGCCTACACTGAAGCTTTCTTT
CASSLAAGAYTEAFF
>TRBJ1-2|TRBV7-2|15|NA|TRBD1
TGTGCCAGCAGCCCCGCGTTAGGACAGGGTTATGGCTACACCTTC
CASSPALGQGYGYTF
>TRBJ2-1|TRBV9|13|NA|NA
TGTGCCAGCAGCGTAGGCGGATCCAGTGAGCAGTTCTTC
CASSVGGSSEQFF
>TRBJ2-1|TRBV16|16|NA|TRBD2
TGTGCCAGCAGCCTCCGAGGGCGGGAGGCCTACAATGAGCAGTTCTTC
CASSLRGREAYNEQFF
>TRBJ2-3|TRBV9|14|NA|NA
TGTGCCAGCAGCGTAGCCAGGGATGGTGATACGCAGTATTTT
CASSVARDGDTQYF
>TRBJ1-1|TRBV6-5|15|NA|TRBD1
TGTGCCAGCACCGTATCAGGGGGCGGAGGCACTGAAGCTTTCTTT
CASTVSGGGGTEAFF
>TRBJ2-1|TRBV7-9|16|once|NA
TGTGCCAGCAGCTCCTGGGTCGGACTGGGCTACAATGAGCAGTTCTTC
CASSSWVGLGYNEQFF
>TRBJ2-2|TRBV25-1|14|once|NA
TGTGCCAGCACTCCTAGGACAGCCACCGGGGAGCTGTTTTTT
CASTPRTATGELFF
>TRBJ2-7|TRBV4-1|13|NA|NA
TGCGCCAGCAGCCGAGGATCGAACTACGAGCAGTACTTC
CASSRGSNYEQYF
>TRBJ2-7|TRBV4-1|13|NA|NA
TGCGCCAGCAGCCAAGGGAGAACTTACGAGCAGTACTTC
CASSQGRTYEQYF